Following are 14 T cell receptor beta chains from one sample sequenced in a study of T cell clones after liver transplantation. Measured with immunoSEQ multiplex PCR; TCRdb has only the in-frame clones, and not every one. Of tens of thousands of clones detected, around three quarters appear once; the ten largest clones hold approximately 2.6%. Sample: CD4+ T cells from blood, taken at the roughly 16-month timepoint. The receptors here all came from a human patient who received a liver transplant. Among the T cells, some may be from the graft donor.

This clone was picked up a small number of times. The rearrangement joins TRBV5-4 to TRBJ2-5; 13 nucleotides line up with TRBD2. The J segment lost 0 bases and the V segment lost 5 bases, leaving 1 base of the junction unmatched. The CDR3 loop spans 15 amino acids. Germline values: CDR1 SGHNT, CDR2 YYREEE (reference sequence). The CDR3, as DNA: TGTGCCAGCAGAGGGACTAGCGGGGACCAAGAGACCCAGTACTTC. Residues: CASRGTSGDQETQYF.

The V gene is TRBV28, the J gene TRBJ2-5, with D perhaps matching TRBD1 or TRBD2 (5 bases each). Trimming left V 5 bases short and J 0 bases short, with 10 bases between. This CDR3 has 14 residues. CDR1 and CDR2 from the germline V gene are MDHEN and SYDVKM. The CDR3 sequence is CASSGWDHQETQYF. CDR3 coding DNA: TGTGCCAGCAGTGGGTGGGACCACCAAGAGACCCAGTACTTC.

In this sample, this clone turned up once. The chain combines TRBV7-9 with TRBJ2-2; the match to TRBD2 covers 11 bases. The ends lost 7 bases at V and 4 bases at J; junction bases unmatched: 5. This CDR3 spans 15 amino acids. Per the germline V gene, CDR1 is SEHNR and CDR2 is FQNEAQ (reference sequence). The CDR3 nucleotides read TGTGCCAGCATGCATAGCGGGAGGGCCACCGGGGAGCTGTTTTTT. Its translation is CASMHSGRATGELFF.

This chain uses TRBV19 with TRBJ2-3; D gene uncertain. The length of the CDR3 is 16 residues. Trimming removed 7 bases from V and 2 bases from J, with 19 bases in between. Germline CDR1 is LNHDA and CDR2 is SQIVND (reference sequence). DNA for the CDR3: TGTGCCAGTACCTACGGGCCCCCACCAACCACAGATACGCAGTATTTT. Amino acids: CASTYGPPPTTDTQYF.

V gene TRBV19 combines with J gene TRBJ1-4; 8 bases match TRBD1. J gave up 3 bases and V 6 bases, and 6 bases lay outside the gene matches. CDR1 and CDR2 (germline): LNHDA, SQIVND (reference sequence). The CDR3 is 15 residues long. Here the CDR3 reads CASRRQGTANEKLFF. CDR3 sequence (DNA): TGTGCCAGTAGGCGACAGGGGACGGCTAATGAAAAACTGTTTTTT.

CDR3 loop: CASSLGRGAFF. The CDR3 nucleotides read TGTGCCAGCAGTTTAGGCAGGGGGGCTTTCTTT. The V call is TRBV28, the J call TRBJ1-1, with 7 bases aligning to TRBD1. The CDR3 consists of 11 residues. Germline V gene sequence: CDR1 MDHEN, CDR2 SYDVKM. V was pared by 2 bases and J by 11 bases, with 2 bases of the junction left unmatched. The complete variable domain, with remaining parts taken from reference TRBV28 and TRBJ1-1, reads DVKVTQSSRYLVKRTGEKVFLECVQDMDHENMFWYRQDPGLGLRLIYFSYDVKMKEKGDIPEGYSVSREKKERFSLILESASTNQTSMYLCASSLGRGAFFGQGTRLTVV.

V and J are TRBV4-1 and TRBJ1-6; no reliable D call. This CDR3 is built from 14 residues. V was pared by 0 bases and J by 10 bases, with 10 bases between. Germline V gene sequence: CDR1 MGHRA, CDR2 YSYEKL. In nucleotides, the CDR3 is TGCGCCAGCAGCCAAGATGAGGGCGGATCACCCCTCCACTTT. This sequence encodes CASSQDEGGSPLHF.

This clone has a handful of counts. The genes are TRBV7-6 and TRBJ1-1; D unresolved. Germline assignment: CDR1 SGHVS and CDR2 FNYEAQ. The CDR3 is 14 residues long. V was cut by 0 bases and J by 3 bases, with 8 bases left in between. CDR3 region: CASSLAPRDTEAFF. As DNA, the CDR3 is TGTGCCAGCAGCTTAGCGCCCAGAGACACTGAAGCTTTCTTT.

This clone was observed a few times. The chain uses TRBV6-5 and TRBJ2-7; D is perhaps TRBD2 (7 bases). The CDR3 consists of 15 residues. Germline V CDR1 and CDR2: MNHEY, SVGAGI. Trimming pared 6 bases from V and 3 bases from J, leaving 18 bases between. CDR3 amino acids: CASSYLGGGLYEQYF. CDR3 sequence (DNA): TGTGCCAGCAGCTACCTGGGGGGGGGCCTCTACGAGCAGTACTTC.

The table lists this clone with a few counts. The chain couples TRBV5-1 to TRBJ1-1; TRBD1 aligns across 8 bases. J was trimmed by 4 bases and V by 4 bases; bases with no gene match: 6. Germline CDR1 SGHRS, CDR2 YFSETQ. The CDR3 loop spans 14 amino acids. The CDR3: CASSAGDRFTEAFF. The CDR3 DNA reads TGCGCCAGCAGCGCGGGGGACAGGTTCACTGAAGCTTTCTTT.

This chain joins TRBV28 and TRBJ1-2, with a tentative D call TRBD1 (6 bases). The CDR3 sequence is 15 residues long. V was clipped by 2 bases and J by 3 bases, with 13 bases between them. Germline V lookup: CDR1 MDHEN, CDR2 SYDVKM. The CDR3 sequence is CASSLVGAGDYGYTF. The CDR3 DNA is TGTGCCAGCAGTTTAGTGGGGGCCGGAGACTATGGCTACACCTTC.

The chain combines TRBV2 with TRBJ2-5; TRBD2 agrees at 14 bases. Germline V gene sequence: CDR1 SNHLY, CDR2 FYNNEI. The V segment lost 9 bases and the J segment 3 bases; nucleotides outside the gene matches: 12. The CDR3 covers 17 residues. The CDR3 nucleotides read TGTGCCAGACAGAGCAAGAGGGGACTAGCGGGAGAAGAGACCCAGTACTTC. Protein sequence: CARQSKRGLAGEETQYF.

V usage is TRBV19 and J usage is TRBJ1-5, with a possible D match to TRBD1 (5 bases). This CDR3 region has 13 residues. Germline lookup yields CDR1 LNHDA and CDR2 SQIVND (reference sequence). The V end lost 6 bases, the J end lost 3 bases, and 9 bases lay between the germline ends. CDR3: CASSLTDNQPQHF. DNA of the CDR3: TGTGCCAGTAGCTTGACAGACAATCAGCCCCAGCATTTT.

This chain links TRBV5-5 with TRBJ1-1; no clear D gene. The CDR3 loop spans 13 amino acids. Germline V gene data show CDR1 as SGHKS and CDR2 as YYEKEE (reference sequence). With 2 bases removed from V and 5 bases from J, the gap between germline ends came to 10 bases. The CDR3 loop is CASSFVGYTEAFF. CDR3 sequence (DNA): TGTGCCAGCAGCTTCGTAGGGTATACTGAAGCTTTCTTT.